The 20 T cell receptor beta chains below come from one sample, sequenced in a study of Ad26.COV2.S vaccination and SARS-CoV-2 variants. Sequencing used immunoSEQ multiplex PCR; TCRdb keeps in-frame clones, though not all of them. The sample shows 300,000 to 450,000 clones, roughly 94% of them seen only once. The source material was peripheral blood, sampled after recovery from COVID-19. Receptors were obtained from a human donor who had recovered from COVID-19.

The chain carries TRBV11-3 and TRBJ1-1, with D unclear. V gave up 2 bases and J gave up 1 base, with 8 bases separating them. There are 14 residues in the CDR3. The germline V gene encodes CDR1 SGHNT and CDR2 YENEEA. The CDR3 reads CASSLNGPNTEAFF. The CDR3 coding sequence is TGTGCCAGCAGCTTAAACGGTCCGAACACTGAAGCTTTCTTT.

The chain joins TRBV12-5 to TRBJ2-7, with TRBD1 identical over 8 bases. Looked up from germline, CDR1 is LGHNT and CDR2 is FRNRAP. This CDR3 has 14 amino acids. The V gene end was trimmed by 0 bases and the J gene end by 5 bases; junction bases not matched to a gene: 3. CDR3 amino acids: CASGLVRQGHEQYF. CDR3 sequence (DNA): TGTGCTAGTGGTTTGGTAAGACAGGGGCACGAGCAGTACTTC.

The chain carries TRBV6-5 and TRBJ1-1; D remains unclear. Germline V gives CDR1 MNHEY, CDR2 SVGAGI. CDR3 length: 13 residues. Trimming shortened V by 2 bases and J by 3 bases, and 7 bases separated the two germline ends. The CDR3 loop is CASSYRTYTEAFF. DNA for the CDR3: TGTGCCAGCAGTTACAGGACCTACACTGAAGCTTTCTTT.

V usage is TRBV24-1 and J usage is TRBJ2-5; no clear D. The CDR3 length is 11 residues. Trimming left V 7 bases short and J 0 bases short, with 2 bases between. Germline loops: CDR1 KGHDR, CDR2 SFDVKD. CDR3 in DNA: TGTGCCACCAGCTACCAAGAGACCCAGTACTTC. Translating it yields CATSYQETQYF.

This chain uses TRBV5-1 with TRBJ2-3, with 8 bases fitting TRBD2. This CDR3 is 15 amino acids long. Germline V gene data show CDR1 as SGHRS and CDR2 as YFSETQ. J was trimmed by 3 bases and V by 5 bases; bases with no gene match: 8. This CDR3 reads CASSSERGWTDTQYF. In nucleotides, the CDR3 is TGCGCCAGCAGTTCGGAGCGGGGGTGGACAGATACGCAGTATTTT. The full variable domain, completed using reference TRBV5-1 and TRBJ2-3, is KAGVTQTPRYLIKTRGQQVTLSCSPISGHRSVSWYQQTPGQGLQFLFEYFSETQRNKGNFPGRFSGRQFSNSRSEMNVSTLELGDSALYLCASSSERGWTDTQYFGPGTRLTVL.

The chain uses TRBV18 and TRBJ1-5; maybe TRBD1 (5 bases). The CDR3 spans 15 residues. With 6 bases removed from V and 0 bases from J, the gap between germline ends came to 12 bases. CDR1 and CDR2 (germline): KGHSH, LQKENI. CDR3 region: CASSKGDPSNQPQHF. The CDR3 DNA is TGTGCCAGCTCGAAAGGGGATCCTAGCAATCAGCCCCAGCATTTT. Variable domain in full (rest from reference TRBV18 and TRBJ1-5): NAGVMQNPRHLVRRRGQEARLRCSPMKGHSHVYWYRQLPEEGLKFMVYLQKENIIDESGMPKERFSAEFPKEGPSILRIQQVVRGDSAAYFCASSKGDPSNQPQHFGDGTRLSIL.

The chain carries TRBV7-3 and TRBJ2-1, with 14 bases fitting TRBD2. V was pared by 2 bases and J by 5 bases, with 5 bases of the junction left unmatched. CDR3 length: 17 residues. Per germline, CDR1 SGHTA and CDR2 FQGTGA. Here the CDR3 DNA reads TGTGCCAGCAGCTTATCAGGACTAGCGGGGGGCAACAATGAGCAGTTCTTC. It specifies CASSLSGLAGGNNEQFF.

The rearrangement uses TRBV13 and TRBJ2-4; D gene uncertain. CDR1 PRHDT and CDR2 FYEKMQ come from the germline V gene (reference sequence). The CDR3 has 16 residues. Trimming stripped 5 bases from V and 0 bases from J, with 14 bases between. The CDR3 DNA reads TGTGCCAGCAGCATCCCAGCCTTACTAGCCAAAAACATTCAGTACTTC. Its protein product is CASSIPALLAKNIQYF.

Here the CDR3 DNA reads TGCAGTGCTAGAGTTGGAGATGAAGCTTTCTTT. It codes for CSARVGDEAFF. The gene calls are TRBV20-1 and TRBJ1-1; D remains unclear. V was clipped by 1 base and J by 7 bases, with 7 bases between them. Per the germline V gene, CDR1 is DFQATT and CDR2 is SNEGSKA (reference sequence). This CDR3 has 11 amino acids.

This rearrangement joins TRBV5-1 to TRBJ2-1; TRBD2 might be the D (6 bases). V lost 5 bases and J 8 bases, leaving 8 bases between the germline ends. The CDR3 covers 11 residues. From germline, CDR1 is SGHRS and CDR2 YFSETQ. The CDR3 region is CASREGYEQFF. As DNA, the CDR3 is TGCGCCAGCAGGGAGGGATATGAGCAGTTCTTC.

The chain carries TRBV7-9 and TRBJ2-3; no reliable D call. Germline loops: CDR1 SEHNR, CDR2 FQNEAQ (reference sequence). The V end lost 0 bases, the J end lost 7 bases, and 5 bases lay between the germline ends. The CDR3 has 12 residues. CDR3 sequence: CASSLAPNTQYF. For the CDR3, the DNA is TGTGCCAGCAGCTTAGCTCCTAATACGCAGTATTTT. The complete variable domain, with remaining parts taken from reference TRBV7-9 and TRBJ2-3, reads DTGVSQNPRHKITKRGQNVTFRCDPISEHNRLYWYRQTLGQGPEFLTYFQNEAQLEKSRLLSDRFSAERPKGSFSTLEIQRTEQGDSAMYLCASSLAPNTQYFGPGTRLTVL.

The chain employs TRBV2 and TRBJ1-4; a weak D match, TRBD1 (6 bases). Germline assignment: CDR1 SNHLY and CDR2 FYNNEI. This CDR3 spans 15 amino acids. V was pared by 2 bases and J by 7 bases, with 14 bases between. The CDR3 DNA follows: TGTGCCAGCAGTGAATTGGGGGCGTCGGGTGAAAAACTGTTTTTT. It encodes CASSELGASGEKLFF.

CDR3 nucleotide sequence: TGCAGCGTTATGAAGGGTCGGAACACTGAAGCTTTCTTT. Its protein product is CSVMKGRNTEAFF. This chain links TRBV29-1 with TRBJ1-1; D remains unclear. Trimming removed 5 bases from V and 1 base from J, with 11 bases in between. The CDR3 is 13 amino acids. Germline V CDR1 and CDR2: SQVTM, ANQGSEA.

The V call is TRBV5-1, the J call TRBJ2-3, with 8 bases identical to TRBD1. The V segment lost 4 bases and the J segment 6 bases; nucleotides outside the gene matches: 7. The length of the CDR3 is 14 residues. Germline V gene data show CDR1 as SGHRS and CDR2 as YFSETQ. The CDR3 sequence: CASSQRTGSDTQYF. CDR3 DNA sequence: TGCGCCAGCAGCCAGAGGACAGGGTCCGATACGCAGTATTTT. Based on the CDR3 plus reference TRBV5-1 and TRBJ2-3, the full variable domain is KAGVTQTPRYLIKTRGQQVTLSCSPISGHRSVSWYQQTPGQGLQFLFEYFSETQRNKGNFPGRFSGRQFSNSRSEMNVSTLELGDSALYLCASSQRTGSDTQYFGPGTRLTVL.

The genes are TRBV5-6 and TRBJ2-1, with TRBD2 as a possible D gene (5 bases). CDR3 length: 17 residues. Between the trimmed V and J ends, which lost 2 bases and 3 bases, there was a span of 18 bases. Germline values: CDR1 SGHDT, CDR2 YYEEEE. The CDR3 loop is CASSFSGKPWDYNEQFF. The CDR3 DNA is TGTGCCAGCAGCTTTTCGGGGAAACCTTGGGACTACAATGAGCAGTTCTTC.

J is TRBJ1-2 and V is TRBV7-9; 10 nucleotides agree with TRBD1. Germline V gives CDR1 SEHNR, CDR2 FQNEAQ (reference sequence). The CDR3 sequence is 14 residues long. Losses at the gene ends were 6 bases for V and 4 bases for J; bases not matched to a gene: 5. For the CDR3, the DNA is TGTGCCAGCAGGACAGGGGGCCAGGGCTATGGCTACACCTTC. Its translation: CASRTGGQGYGYTF. Full variable domain (remainder filled in from reference TRBV7-9 and TRBJ1-2): DTGVSQNPRHKITKRGQNVTFRCDPISEHNRLYWYRQTLGQGPEFLTYFQNEAQLEKSRLLSDRFSAERPKGSFSTLEIQRTEQGDSAMYLCASRTGGQGYGYTFGSGTRLTVV.

The chain is built from TRBV19 and TRBJ1-5; the D is unclear. This CDR3 contains 13 residues. In germline, CDR1 is LNHDA, CDR2 SQIVND (reference sequence). The germline V and J ends were trimmed by 6 bases and 4 bases, with 10 bases remaining between them. This CDR3 is CASRPHRNQPQHF. In DNA form, the CDR3 reads TGTGCCAGTAGACCCCATCGAAATCAGCCCCAGCATTTT.

V gene TRBV6-5 combines with J gene TRBJ2-1; 11 bases agree with TRBD2. Germline CDR1 and CDR2: MNHEY and SVGAGI. V shed 6 bases, J shed 4 bases, and the junction held 5 bases outside the gene matches. The CDR3 runs to 15 residues. Written as DNA, the CDR3 is TGTGCCAGCAGCCCACTAGCGGGGGAATACAATGAGCAGTTCTTC. This gives the protein CASSPLAGEYNEQFF.

J is TRBJ2-7 and V is TRBV15; the D is unclear. The CDR3 consists of 15 residues. Between the trimmed V and J ends, which lost 0 bases and 0 bases, there was a span of 9 bases. The V gene's germline CDR1 is LNHNV and CDR2 YYDKDF (reference sequence). CDR3 in DNA: TGTGCCACCAGCAGAGATCTACGGAGCTCCTACGAGCAGTACTTC. Translation: CATSRDLRSSYEQYF. Full variable domain (missing parts from reference TRBV15 and TRBJ2-7): DAMVIQNPRYQVTQFGKPVTLSCSQTLNHNVMYWYQQKSSQAPKLLFHYYDKDFNNEADTPDNFQSRRPNTSFCFLDIRSPGLGDTAMYLCATSRDLRSSYEQYFGPGTRLTVT.

The chain couples TRBV6-5 to TRBJ1-6; D is possibly TRBD1 (6 bases). V shed 10 bases and J shed 6 bases, with 16 bases lying between them. The CDR3 contains 14 residues. Germline loops: CDR1 MNHEY, CDR2 SVGAGI. CDR3 in amino acids: CATRGAGANSPLHF. CDR3 bases: TGTGCCACAAGGGGGGCAGGGGCTAATTCACCCCTCCACTTT.